These 13 T cell receptor beta chains share one sample of origin, sequenced in a study of T-cell reconstitution after alpha-beta-depleted transplantation in children. TCRbeta library preparation incorporated unique molecular identifiers. TCRdb passed the PCR reads through MiXCR, listing each CDR3 protein once. The sample includes about 250,000 distinct CDR3 sequences, approximately 24% of them seen just once. The starting material was PBMCs, mostly from graft donor cells, obtained 360 days after TCRalphabeta/CD19-depleted stem cell transplant. The origin of the receptors is a female patient between 2 and 15 years old who had a stem cell transplant for congenital amegakaryocytic thrombocytopenia, so the T cells may come from the graft donor.

Here the CDR3 DNA reads TGCAGTGCTAATGCCGGGGCAGGGACCTTGAGGAATCAGCCCCAGCATTTT. It codes for CSANAGAGTLRNQPQHF. The genes are TRBV20-1 and TRBJ1-5, with D perhaps TRBD1 (5 bases). The V and J ends lost 4 bases and 4 bases respectively, with 23 bases between them. The CDR3 has 17 amino acids. Germline CDR1 and CDR2: DFQATT and SNEGSKA (reference sequence).

J is TRBJ2-1 and V is TRBV3-1; D uncertain. Per germline, CDR1 LGHDT and CDR2 YNNKEL (reference sequence). V was shortened by 11 bases and J by 4 bases, with 27 bases between the two germline ends. The length of the CDR3 is 17 residues. DNA for the CDR3: TGTGCCTTCAGTTTTTCTCGATCCCATGTGTCGTACAATGAGCAGTTCTTC. Translated: CAFSFSRSHVSYNEQFF.

This clonotype occurred a few times. The chain recombines TRBV29-1 with TRBJ1-1; 7 bases fit TRBD1. The CDR3 has 14 amino acids. The V gene end was trimmed by 0 bases and the J gene end by 1 base; junction bases not matched to a gene: 2. The V gene's germline CDR1 is SQVTM and CDR2 ANQGSEA. The CDR3 bases are TGCAGCGTTGAAGAGACAGGGACGAACACTGAAGCTTTCTTT. This encodes CSVEETGTNTEAFF.

The chain uses TRBV4-2 and TRBJ2-7, with 7 bases lining up with TRBD2. The CDR3 has 18 residues. The ends lost 1 base at V and 7 bases at J; junction bases unmatched: 19. Germline V CDR1 and CDR2: LGHNA, YNFKEQ. The CDR3 protein is CASSQGGGRSRAVWEQYF. CDR3 nucleotides: TGTGCCAGCAGCCAAGGGGGGGGAAGGAGCAGAGCCGTATGGGAGCAGTACTTC.

This clonotype has a handful of counts. The chain uses TRBV28 and TRBJ2-7, with D hard to call. Between the trimmed V and J ends, which lost 3 bases and 0 bases, there was a span of 15 bases. Per the germline V gene, CDR1 is MDHEN and CDR2 is SYDVKM. The CDR3 has 16 residues. This CDR3 reads CASSFYPEISSYEQYF. CDR3 DNA: TGTGCCAGCAGTTTCTATCCTGAGATAAGCTCCTACGAGCAGTACTTC.

The chain couples TRBV12-3 or TRBV12-4 to TRBJ1-3; D unresolved. With 4 bases removed from V and 4 bases from J, the gap between germline ends came to 14 bases. CDR3 size: 15 residues. The CDR3 region is CASSSPGAIGNTIYF. The CDR3 coding sequence is TGTGCCAGCAGTTCCCCCGGCGCGATCGGAAACACCATATATTTT.

J is TRBJ2-3 and V is TRBV6-2 or TRBV6-3; D is possibly TRBD1 (6 bases). Trimming shortened V by 0 bases and J by 2 bases, and 24 bases separated the two germline ends. Germline V gene sequence: CDR1 MNHEY, CDR2 SVGEGT. The CDR3 is made up of 20 amino acids. The DNA of the CDR3 is TGTGCCAGCAGTTACTCGTCGGGACAAGCCTTATGGGGGCTCACAGATACGCAGTATTTT. Protein: CASSYSSGQALWGLTDTQYF.

In this sample, this clonotype turned up many times. V gene TRBV10-1 combines with J gene TRBJ2-7, with 7 bases fitting TRBD2. The length of the CDR3 is 15 residues. The germline V gene has CDR1 WNHNN and CDR2 SYGVQD (reference sequence). V shed 2 bases, J shed 3 bases, and the junction held 7 bases outside the gene matches. Here the CDR3 reads CASSEGSGAFYEQYF. The CDR3 coding sequence is TGCGCCAGCAGTGAGGGGAGCGGGGCGTTCTACGAGCAGTACTTC.

The chain carries TRBV7-2 and TRBJ2-1, with 10 bases fitting TRBD2. Germline CDR1 is SGHTA and CDR2 is FQGNSA. The V gene end was trimmed by 6 bases and the J gene end by 10 bases; junction bases not matched to a gene: 3. There are 12 residues in the CDR3. The CDR3 nucleotides read TGTGCCAGCAGGTTACTAGCGGGAGAGCAGTTCTTC. Protein sequence: CASRLLAGEQFF.

The chain employs TRBV4-1 and TRBJ2-1; TRBD2 matches 8 bases. With 4 bases clipped from V and 9 bases from J, the junction kept 5 bases outside the gene matches. The length of the CDR3 is 13 residues. Per germline, CDR1 MGHRA and CDR2 YSYEKL. The CDR3 nucleotides are TGCGCCAGCAGCCCAGCGGGAGTAGTTGAGCAGTTCTTC. It specifies CASSPAGVVEQFF.

This clonotype was observed a few times. The chain recombines TRBV25-1 with TRBJ2-2, with 9 bases identical to TRBD2. CDR3 size: 15 residues. Germline V gene lookup returns CDR1 MGHDK and CDR2 SYGVNS. V dropped 5 bases and J dropped 0; count of bases not matched to a gene: 1. The CDR3 region is CASSSSGANTGELFF. The CDR3 DNA reads as TGTGCCAGCAGTTCTAGCGGGGCGAACACCGGGGAGCTGTTTTTT.

This clonotype came up a few times. The V gene is TRBV4-1, the J gene TRBJ2-7; the match to TRBD2 covers 11 bases. CDR1 MGHRA and CDR2 YSYEKL come from the germline V gene. The CDR3 has 19 amino acids. Trimming cost V 0 bases and J 2 bases; bases outside gene matches: 12. The CDR3 is CASSQEFRPSGRTAYEQYF. The CDR3 coding sequence is TGCGCCAGCAGCCAAGAGTTTAGGCCTAGCGGGAGGACGGCCTACGAGCAGTACTTC.

The rearrangement uses TRBV6-1 and TRBJ2-5, with 10 nucleotides matching TRBD1. From germline, CDR1 is MNHNS and CDR2 SASEGT. CDR3 length equals 17 residues. The trim removed 6 bases at V and 5 bases at J, leaving 15 bases unmatched. CDR3 region: CASRPDRGRLRRETQYF. CDR3 in DNA: TGTGCCAGCAGACCTGACAGGGGGCGCCTACGACGGGAGACCCAGTACTTC.